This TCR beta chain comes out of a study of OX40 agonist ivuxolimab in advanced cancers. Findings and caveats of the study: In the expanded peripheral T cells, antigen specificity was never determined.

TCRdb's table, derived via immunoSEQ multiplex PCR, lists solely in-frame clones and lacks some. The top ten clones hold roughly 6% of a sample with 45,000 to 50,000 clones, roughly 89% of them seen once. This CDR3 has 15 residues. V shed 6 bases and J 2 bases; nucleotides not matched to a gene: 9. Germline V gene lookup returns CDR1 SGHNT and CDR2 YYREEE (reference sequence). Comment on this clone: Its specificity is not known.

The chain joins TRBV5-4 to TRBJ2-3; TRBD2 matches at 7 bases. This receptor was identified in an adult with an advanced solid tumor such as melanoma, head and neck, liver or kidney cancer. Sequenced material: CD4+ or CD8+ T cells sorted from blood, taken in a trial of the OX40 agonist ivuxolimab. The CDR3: CASTLSSGITDTQYF. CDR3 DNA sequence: TGTGCCAGCACCCTATCTAGCGGTATCACAGATACGCAGTATTTT.